This T cell receptor beta chain was documented in a study of shared clonotypes between healthy human individuals. Overall study: Aged 18 to 49, the donors were a couple of women and three men.

Study-level results: Naive subsets typically showed greater estimated richness than memory subsets.

Trimming shortened V by 5 bases and J by 8 bases, and 13 bases separated the two germline ends. The CDR3 is made up of 13 amino acids. In germline, CDR1 is GTSNPN, CDR2 SVGIG (reference sequence). Sequenced by immunoSEQ multiplex PCR; TCRdb stores in-frame clones only, minus some. The sample holds 2 million to 2.5 million clones, over 85% seen once. About this clone itself: Antigen unknown.

The chain uses TRBV30 and TRBJ1-6; D gene uncertain. The receptor was isolated from a man younger than 30 in good health. Source material: naive CD4+ T cells sorted from blood. As to subset: CD45RA+ positively selected. This chain's CDR3 is CAWAGILDSPLHF. The CDR3 bases are TGTGCCTGGGCGGGGATTTTAGATTCACCCCTCCACTTT.